A selection of T cell receptor beta chains follows, all from one sample in a study of T-cell memory formation after mild COVID-19. TCRdb passed the 5' RACE reads through MiXCR, listing each CDR3 protein once. This sample has 200,000 to 300,000 distinct CDR3 sequences, with 16% found just once. Sequencing was performed on PBMCs or a T cell subset sorted from them (not recorded which). All receptors come from a man aged 18 to 30 who had mild COVID-19 (a few samples of this study predate the infection). Cell type and time point are not known. Both conserved end residues are part of each CDR3. The D gene is left open where the match is weak. For some rows the clone size is stated as once, few or many, or as a class when expanded; others skip it.

TRBV4-1,TRBJ2-7,.,.,TGCGCCAGCAGCCACCCCCCCTTAACGGGGGTTCCCTACGAGCAGTACTTC,CASSHPPLTGVPYEQYF
TRBV4-1,TRBJ2-5,few,.,TGCGCCAGCAGCCGTACGGGGGCGCAGACCCAGTACTTC,CASSRTGAQTQYF
TRBV4-3,TRBJ2-3,few,.,TGCGCCAGCAGCCAAGAGAGTTCTCGCGGGACAAGCACAGATACGCAGTATTTT,CASSQESSRGTSTDTQYF
TRBV18,TRBJ2-7,few,.,TGTGCCAGCTCACCGGGACTCCACCCCTACGAGCAGTACTTC,CASSPGLHPYEQYF
TRBV7-3,TRBJ2-3,.,TRBD2,TGTGCCAGCAGCCTCGCTAGCGGAGGGGATACGCAGTATTTT,CASSLASGGDTQYF
TRBV5-5,TRBJ1-1,.,.,TGTGCCAGCAGCTTTCAGCTATTCAGTAGTCCTGAAGCTTTCTTT,CASSFQLFSSPEAFF
TRBV7-6,TRBJ2-3,many,.,TGTGCCAGCAGCTTAGACAGGGACTTTCCAGATACGCAGTATTTT,CASSLDRDFPDTQYF
TRBV12-3/TRBV12-4,TRBJ2-3,many,TRBD2,TGTGCCAGCAGTCCTGGACTAGCCTTCACAGATACGCAGTATTTT,CASSPGLAFTDTQYF
TRBV7-2,TRBJ2-1,once,.,TGTGCCAGCTCTAGCCACCCTCTGGATCTCTCCTACAATGAGCAGTTCTTC,CASSSHPLDLSYNEQFF
TRBV6-6,TRBJ1-2,once,.,TGTGCCAGCAGGGGAGATCCGAACTATGGCTACACCTTC,CASRGDPNYGYTF
TRBV24-1,TRBJ1-2,.,TRBD1,TGTGCCACCGGGGAGGGGGCCGGCTACACCTTC,CATGEGAGYTF
TRBV6-5,TRBJ2-1,.,.,TGTGCCAGCAGCCCCGGGACCCGAGCCTACAATGAGCAGTTCTTC,CASSPGTRAYNEQFF
TRBV7-8,TRBJ2-3,many,.,TGTGCCAGCAGCTTTAATCGGGGAGAGAATACGCAGTATTTT,CASSFNRGENTQYF
TRBV7-2,TRBJ2-2,few,.,TGTGCCAGCAGCCCGAGGGGGGACCCCGGGGAGCTGTTTTTT,CASSPRGDPGELFF
TRBV6-5,TRBJ2-5,.,TRBD1,TGTGCCAGCGGAGGACAGGGGACGGGAGAGACCCAGTACTTC,CASGGQGTGETQYF
TRBV20-1,TRBJ2-5,few,.,TGCAGTGCTAGAAGTACGGGCCAAGAGACCCAGTACTTC,CSARSTGQETQYF
TRBV20-1,TRBJ2-7,many,.,TGCAGTGCTACCCTCCCGCCGGGGGGCCGAGTCTACGAGCAGTACTTC,CSATLPPGGRVYEQYF
TRBV15,TRBJ1-4,.,.,TGTGCCACCAGCAGAGACGGAGTAGAAAAACTGTTTTTT,CATSRDGVEKLFF
TRBV6-5,TRBJ2-2,.,TRBD1,TGTGCCAGCAGCCCCTCGACAGGGGTGGACGGGGAGCTGTTTTTT,CASSPSTGVDGELFF
TRBV7-2,TRBJ2-5,.,.,TGTGCCAGCAGCCCTAAACGGGTTCAAGAGACCCAGTACTTC,CASSPKRVQETQYF
TRBV7-2,TRBJ1-1,.,.,TGTGCCAGCAGCTTAGGCCGCAGAAGAGGCACTGAAGCTTTCTTT,CASSLGRRRGTEAFF
TRBV15,TRBJ2-5,few,.,TGTGCCACCAGCAGGAGGATAGGAAGTGTGGTAATTTCGGAGACCCAGTACTTC,CATSRRIGSVVISETQYF
TRBV7-3,TRBJ1-1,many,.,TGTGCCAGCAGCTTATCAGCGAACACTGAAGCTTTCTTT,CASSLSANTEAFF
TRBV6-2/TRBV6-3,TRBJ2-3,.,TRBD2,TGTGCCAGCAGTTACGGACTAGCGGGTACCGCAGATACGCAGTATTTT,CASSYGLAGTADTQYF
TRBV7-9,TRBJ2-1,.,.,TGTGCCAAGGGGACCGACAATGAGCAGTTCTTC,CAKGTDNEQFF
TRBV4-3,TRBJ2-3,few,.,TGCGCCAGCAGCCAAGATTTCGGGGGGCCACGCACAGATACGCAGTATTTT,CASSQDFGGPRTDTQYF
TRBV20-1,TRBJ1-2,.,.,TGCAGTGCTTCCTATCCCAGGCAGGCAAACTATGGCTACACCTTC,CSASYPRQANYGYTF
TRBV27,TRBJ2-3,few,TRBD2,TGTGCCAGCCGTAGCGGGGGGGCTTCAGATACGCAGTATTTT,CASRSGGASDTQYF
TRBV4-3,TRBJ2-1,few,.,TGCGCCAGCAGCCAAGTGTTAGCTTCGAATGAGCAGTTCTTC,CASSQVLASNEQFF
TRBV2,TRBJ1-4,.,TRBD1,TGTGCCAGCAGTGATGGTCTCGGACAGGGCAGTGAAAAACTGTTTTTT,CASSDGLGQGSEKLFF
TRBV6-5,TRBJ1-3,few,.,TGTGCCAGCAGTTACGGTTTGGTGGGCTCTGGAAACACCATATATTTT,CASSYGLVGSGNTIYF
TRBV24-1,TRBJ2-1,few,.,TGTGCCACCAGTGATGCAGCCTTCAATGAGCAGTTCTTC,CATSDAAFNEQFF
TRBV10-3,TRBJ1-1,.,.,TGTGCCATCAGTGAATGGGGGTACACTGAAGCTTTCTTT,CAISEWGYTEAFF
TRBV6-1,TRBJ2-1,.,.,TGTGCCAGCAGTGAAGTTCCGGGTTCCTACAATGAGCAGTTCTTC,CASSEVPGSYNEQFF
TRBV10-2,TRBJ2-1,.,.,TGCGCCAGCAGTGAGGGCAATGAGCAGTTCTTC,CASSEGNEQFF
TRBV4-3,TRBJ2-1,.,TRBD1,TGCGCCAGCAGCCAGACAGGGGCCCTCTACAATGAGCAGTTCTTC,CASSQTGALYNEQFF
TRBV29-1,TRBJ1-1,few,.,TGCAGCGTTGTATGGGGGGCAGTTCTTGAAGCTTTCTTT,CSVVWGAVLEAFF
TRBV20-1,TRBJ2-5,.,TRBD1,TGCAGTGCTCTGAATCTTCGAGGACAGGGAGGCGTGCAGACCCAGTACTTC,CSALNLRGQGGVQTQYF
TRBV5-1,TRBJ1-1,.,TRBD1,TGCGCCAGCAGCCCCTGGACAGGTCTGAGAAACACTGAAGCTTTCTTT,CASSPWTGLRNTEAFF
TRBV27,TRBJ2-7,few,.,TGTGCCAGCAGTCCCCGACTCGGGGAGCAGTACTTC,CASSPRLGEQYF
TRBV30,TRBJ1-2,.,.,TGTGCCTGGAGTCCCGCACCGGCCGCTGGCTACACCTTC,CAWSPAPAAGYTF
TRBV4-2,TRBJ1-5,many,.,TGTGCCAGCAGCCTGGCTTTCCAGGGATCAGGTCAGCCCCAGCATTTT,CASSLAFQGSGQPQHF
TRBV5-6,TRBJ1-3,.,.,TGTGCCAGCAGCTTGGGCTCGGTTTGGTGGCAGGGTAGTACTGGAAACACCATATATTTT,CASSLGSVWWQGSTGNTIYF
TRBV7-2,TRBJ1-2,.,.,TGTGCCAGCAGCTTAGTTCTGGCGATAGCTAACTATGGCTACACCTTC,CASSLVLAIANYGYTF
TRBV7-9,TRBJ2-1,few,.,TGTGCCAGCAGCTCCGCGGGGGCCATTGAGCAGTTCTTC,CASSSAGAIEQFF
TRBV28,TRBJ1-4,few,.,TGTGCCAGCAGTTTTTCGGGCGCCGGGAATGAAAAACTGTTTTTT,CASSFSGAGNEKLFF
TRBV11-2,TRBJ1-1,.,.,TGTGCCAGCAGCTTAGTTCGGGGGGTGACGGAAGCTTTCTTT,CASSLVRGVTEAFF
TRBV12-3/TRBV12-4,TRBJ1-3,.,TRBD1,TGTGCCAGCAGCAAGGACAGGGCCGGAAACACCATATATTTT,CASSKDRAGNTIYF